The present entry profiles one T cell receptor (beta chain) with its context. Antigen unknown. The data were taken from a study of T cell repertoires in cytomegalovirus infection. As for the study in general: As its CMV epitopes, the study selected recently identified HLA-C-restricted and well-studied HLA-B-restricted targets. TCR beta signatures that were public indicated CMV infection and matching HLA type.

Study-wide findings and caveats: The study identified carriers of CMV plus the relevant HLA from cumulative public TCR beta family frequency.

Looked up from germline, CDR1 is SGHDN and CDR2 is FVKESK. The CDR3 is 16 amino acids. V shed 4 bases and J 4 bases; nucleotides not matched to a gene: 6. One entry per CDR3 protein results from TCRdb running MiXCR on the reads. Here the sample spans over 40,000 distinct CDR3 sequences, approximately 20% being singletons. Sequenced material: CD8+ T cells from cultured PBMCs, taken from culture after CMV antigen stimulation. This sequence joins TRBV14 and TRBJ2-3, with 12 bases identical to TRBD2. The origin of this receptor is a human donor in good health (CMV status not recorded). Some clones in this sample may be carry-over from other donors' samples. The CDR3 bases are TGTGCCAGCAGCCCGACTAGCGGGAGCCAAGCAGATACGCAGTATTTT. Its translation is CASSPTSGSQADTQYF.